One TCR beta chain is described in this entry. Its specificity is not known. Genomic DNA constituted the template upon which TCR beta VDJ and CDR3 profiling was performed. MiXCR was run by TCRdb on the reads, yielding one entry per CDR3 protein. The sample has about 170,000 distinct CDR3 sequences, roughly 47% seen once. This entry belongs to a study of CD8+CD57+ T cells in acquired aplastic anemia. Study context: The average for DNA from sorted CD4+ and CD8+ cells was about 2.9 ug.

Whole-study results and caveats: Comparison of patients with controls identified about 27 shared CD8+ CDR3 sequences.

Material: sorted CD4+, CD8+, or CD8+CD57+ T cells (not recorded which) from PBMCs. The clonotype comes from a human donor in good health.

The CDR3 nucleotides are TGTGCCAGCAGCTTAGCGGAGCCCGGCGAGCAGTACTTC. Translated, it gives CASSLAEPGEQYF. This sequence joins TRBV7-9 and TRBJ2-7; D ambiguous. Germline CDR1 reads SEHNR; CDR2 reads FQNEAQ (reference sequence). Trimming removed 0 bases at V and 6 bases at J, with 9 bases between. CDR3 length: 13 residues.